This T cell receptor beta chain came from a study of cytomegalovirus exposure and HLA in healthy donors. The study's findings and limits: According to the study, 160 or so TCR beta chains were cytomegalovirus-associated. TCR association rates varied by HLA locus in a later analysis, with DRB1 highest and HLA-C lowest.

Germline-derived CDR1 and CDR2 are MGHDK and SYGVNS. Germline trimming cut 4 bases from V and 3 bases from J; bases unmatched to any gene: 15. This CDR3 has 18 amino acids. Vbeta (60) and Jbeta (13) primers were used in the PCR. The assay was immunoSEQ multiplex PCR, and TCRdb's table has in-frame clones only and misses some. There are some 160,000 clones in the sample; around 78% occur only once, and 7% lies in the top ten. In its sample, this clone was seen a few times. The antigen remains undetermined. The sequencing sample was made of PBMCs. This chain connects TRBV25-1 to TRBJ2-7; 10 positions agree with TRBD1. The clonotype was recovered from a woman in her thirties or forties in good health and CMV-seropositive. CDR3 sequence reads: CASSVWDRGFVVLYEQYF. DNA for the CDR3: TGTGCCAGCAGTGTTTGGGACAGGGGATTTGTGGTTCTCTACGAGCAGTACTTC.